The clone carrying this TCR beta chain was seen a handful of times. Its cognate antigen is unknown. The germline V gene has CDR1 DFQATT and CDR2 SNEGSKA (reference sequence). Trimming at V came to 4 bases and at J to 6 bases, leaving 8 bases not matched to a gene. The CDR3 extends over 13 amino acids. Quantitative 5'-RACE with molecular barcodes produced the TCR beta libraries. A single record per CDR3 protein comes from TCRdb applying MiXCR to the 5' RACE reads. The sample contains roughly 180,000 distinct CDR3 sequences, around 8.9% of which appear only once. The data derive from a study of CD8 T cells in ankylosing spondylitis. Study conclusions and caveats: Existing reports had already noted some motif variants in reactive arthritis synovial fluid and blood.

The sequence derives from a female donor with ankylosing spondylitis or in good health (not recorded which). The sample comprised blood, either unsorted or a sorted T cell fraction (not recorded which). The genes are TRBV20-1 and TRBJ1-1; 7 bases map to TRBD1. Here the CDR3 DNA reads TGCAGTGCTAAAATCACAGGGGACGCTGAAGCTTTCTTT. Its protein is CSAKITGDAEAFF.